This T cell receptor beta chain appears in the sequencing data of a study of blood T cell repertoires in COVID-19. V lost 0 bases to trimming and J lost 3 bases, with 12 bases between them. Germline-derived CDR1 and CDR2 are LNHNV and YYDKDF (reference sequence). This CDR3 region has 15 residues. TCRdb's table, derived via immunoSEQ multiplex PCR, lists solely in-frame clones and lacks some. Among under 200,000 clones listed, about 88% were seen once. Specimen: peripheral blood. The source of this sequence is a man aged 60 to 69 with COVID-19, enrolled during active disease. The chain combines TRBV15 with TRBJ2-7, with D possibly TRBD2 on 6 matching bases. The CDR3 loop reads CATSREGRGLYEQYF. In DNA, the CDR3 is TGTGCCACCAGCAGAGAGGGAAGGGGACTCTACGAGCAGTACTTC. The whole variable domain, remainder taken from reference TRBV15 and TRBJ2-7, is DAMVIQNPRYQVTQFGKPVTLSCSQTLNHNVMYWYQQKSSQAPKLLFHYYDKDFNNEADTPDNFQSRRPNTSFCFLDIRSPGLGDTAMYLCATSREGRGLYEQYFGPGTRLTVT.